The rows below give T cell receptor beta chains drawn from one sample of a study of cytomegalovirus exposure and HLA in healthy donors. Profiling relied on immunoSEQ multiplex PCR, and the TCRdb table lists in-frame clones only, not all of them. Among under 200,000 clones listed, 77% were seen once. Sequenced sample: PBMCs. The receptors come from a woman between 40 and 50 years old in good health and CMV-seropositive. Both conserved end residues are part of each CDR3. The D gene is left open where the match is weak. Some rows mark clone size as missing; the rest say once, few, many or name a class of expanded clone.

-	TRBV7-2	-	TRBJ1-1	CASSLPGSSEAFF	TGTGCCAGCAGCCTTCCAGGGTCATCTGAAGCTTTCTTT
-	TRBV7-9	-	TRBJ2-3	CSSSAQTDTQYF	TGTTCCAGCAGCGCACAGACAGATACGCAGTATTTT
-	TRBV4-1	once	TRBJ2-7	CASSLGGGEAYEQYF	TGCGCCAGCAGCCTAGGGGGGGGAGAGGCCTACGAGCAGTACTTC
-	TRBV29-1	once	TRBJ1-1	CSVEPTVEAFF	TGCAGCGTTGAGCCCACAGTTGAAGCTTTCTTT
TRBD2	TRBV28	-	TRBJ2-1	CASSYRILAGGPHNEQFF	TGTGCCAGCAGCTATAGGATCTTAGCGGGGGGGCCCCACAATGAGCAGTTCTTC
-	TRBV30	-	TRBJ2-1	CAWSTGGTVYNEQFF	TGTGCCTGGAGCACTGGAGGGACAGTGTACAATGAGCAGTTCTTC
-	TRBV27	-	TRBJ2-7	CASSLFGDITYEQYF	TGTGCCAGCAGTTTATTTGGCGACATAACCTACGAGCAGTACTTC
TRBD1	TRBV27	-	TRBJ2-7	CATRQTGGDEQYF	TGTGCCACCAGACAGACAGGGGGAGACGAGCAGTACTTC
-	TRBV5-4	-	TRBJ1-2	CASSLRAAEGFGYTF	TGTGCCAGCAGCTTGAGAGCGGCCGAAGGCTTTGGCTACACCTTC
-	TRBV28	once	TRBJ1-2	CASSRDYGYTF	TGTGCCAGCTCCAGGGACTATGGCTACACCTTC
-	TRBV7-2	-	TRBJ1-1	CASSRPLRNTEAFF	TGTGCCAGCAGCCGCCCCCTGAGGAACACTGAAGCTTTCTTT
-	TRBV11-2	once	TRBJ2-3	CASSLDWRGTDTQYF	TGTGCCAGCAGCTTAGATTGGAGGGGCACAGATACGCAGTATTTT
-	TRBV9	-	TRBJ1-3	CASSAQGSSGNTIYF	TGTGCCAGCAGCGCACAGGGAAGCTCTGGAAACACCATATATTTT
-	TRBV19	-	TRBJ1-5	CASRDGSGAGHQAQHF	TGTGCCAGTAGGGATGGATCGGGCGCGGGGCATCAGGCCCAGCATTTT
TRBD2	TRBV5-1	-	TRBJ2-1	CASSLGSGRFYNEQFF	TGCGCCAGCAGCTTAGGGAGCGGGAGGTTTTACAATGAGCAGTTCTTC
TRBD2	TRBV15	-	TRBJ2-2	CATSRAGGASGELFF	TGTGCCACCAGCAGAGCCGGGGGGGCCTCCGGGGAGCTGTTTTTT
-	TRBV18	-	TRBJ2-7	CASSPPNLENYEQYF	TGTGCCAGCTCACCACCTAACCTGGAGAACTACGAGCAGTACTTC
-	TRBV27	-	TRBJ1-1	CASGEGSIPPTEAFF	TGTGCCAGCGGGGAGGGTTCGATCCCTCCGACTGAAGCTTTCTTT
-	TRBV7-9	-	TRBJ2-2	CASSSSTAMNTGELFF	TGTGCCAGCAGCTCGTCGACAGCAATGAACACCGGGGAGCTGTTTTTT
TRBD1	TRBV27	-	TRBJ1-6	CASSTRTGRSSYNSPLHF	TGTGCCAGCAGTACCCGGACAGGGAGGAGCTCCTATAATTCACCCCTCCACTTT
TRBD1	TRBV7-9	few	TRBJ2-7	CASSPGTGGPSEQYF	TGTGCCAGCAGCCCCGGGACAGGGGGCCCCTCCGAGCAGTACTTC
TRBD1	TRBV30	-	TRBJ1-2	CAWSTGADGYTF	TGTGCCTGGAGCACAGGGGCGGATGGCTACACCTTC
-	TRBV2	-	TRBJ2-1	CASGSGPYNEQFF	TGTGCCAGTGGGTCAGGGCCCTACAATGAGCAGTTCTTC
-	TRBV14	once	TRBJ2-3	CASSQLYSSTDTQYF	TGTGCCAGCAGCCAATTGTACAGTAGCACAGATACGCAGTATTTT
TRBD1	TRBV30	-	TRBJ2-7	CAWGGQALTYEQYF	TGTGCCTGGGGGGGACAGGCCCTCACCTACGAGCAGTACTTC
TRBD2	TRBV7-2	-	TRBJ2-3	CASSSWDYLGTDTQYF	TGTGCCAGCAGCTCCTGGGACTACCTCGGCACAGATACGCAGTATTTT
-	TRBV7-9	-	TRBJ2-3	CASSLGSRELSTDTQYF	TGTGCCAGCAGCTTAGGGTCCCGGGAGTTGAGCACAGATACGCAGTATTTT
TRBD1	TRBV7-9	-	TRBJ2-2	CASSSDRVAAGELFF	TGTGCCAGCAGCTCCGACAGGGTCGCGGCCGGGGAGCTGTTTTTT
-	TRBV6-5	-	TRBJ1-2	CASSLGGMKHGYTF	TGTGCCAGCAGCCTAGGAGGCATGAAGCATGGCTACACCTTC
TRBD2	TRBV13	-	TRBJ2-4	CASSLVRGGMDIQYF	TGTGCCAGCAGCTTAGTCCGGGGGGGAATGGACATTCAGTACTTC
TRBD1	TRBV19	-	TRBJ1-5	CASSIDRGQGKGANQPQHF	TGTGCCAGTAGTATAGATCGGGGACAGGGAAAGGGGGCCAATCAGCCCCAGCATTTT
TRBD1	TRBV7-9	-	TRBJ2-7	CASSTQASDRAHEQYF	TGTGCCAGCAGCACCCAAGCTAGTGACAGGGCCCACGAGCAGTACTTC
-	TRBV7-9	-	TRBJ1-3	CASSSAALSGNTIYF	TGTGCCAGCAGCTCCGCGGCGCTCTCTGGAAACACCATATATTTT
TRBD2	TRBV7-2	many	TRBJ2-1	CASSFLVGGRAGNEQFF	TGTGCCAGCAGCTTTTTGGTCGGGGGGAGGGCCGGTAATGAGCAGTTCTTC
-	TRBV4-3	-	TRBJ2-3	CASSRELVDTQYF	TGCGCCAGCAGCCGAGAGCTAGTCGATACGCAGTATTTT
TRBD1	TRBV4-1	few	TRBJ1-4	CASSPVGTGRGEKLFF	TGCGCCAGCAGCCCGGTGGGGACAGGCCGGGGTGAAAAACTGTTTTTT
-	TRBV27	once	TRBJ2-7	CASRRGLTYEQYF	TGTGCCAGCCGGAGGGGTTTAACCTACGAGCAGTACTTC
-	TRBV30	-	TRBJ2-2	CAWGRGHNTGELFF	TGTGCCTGGGGAAGGGGACATAACACCGGGGAGCTGTTTTTT
-	TRBV6-5	-	TRBJ2-3	CASSLSGLGTDTQYF	TGTGCCAGCAGTCTTTCAGGACTGGGCACAGATACGCAGTATTTT
TRBD1	TRBV6-5	-	TRBJ1-6	CASRQGNNSPLHF	TGTGCCAGCAGACAGGGGAACAATTCACCCCTCCACTTT
-	TRBV4-1	-	TRBJ2-7	CASSQTGLRAEQYF	TGCGCCAGCAGCCAGACGGGACTTCGGGCCGAGCAGTACTTC
-	TRBV2	few	TRBJ2-5	CASSPLALQETQYF	TGTGCCAGCAGCCCATTAGCGCTCCAAGAGACCCAGTACTTC
-	TRBV30	-	TRBJ2-7	CAWSRGIHEQYF	TGTGCCTGGAGTCGGGGGATCCACGAGCAGTACTTC
TRBD2	TRBV4-2	-	TRBJ2-3	CASSQETSGRTDTQYF	TGTGCCAGCAGCCAAGAGACTAGCGGACGCACAGATACGCAGTATTTT
TRBD1	TRBV9	-	TRBJ2-7	CASGTAESYEQYF	TGTGCCTCCGGGACAGCTGAATCCTACGAGCAGTACTTC
TRBD1	TRBV5-1	-	TRBJ1-1	CASSRTGGNTEAFF	TGCGCCAGCAGCCGGACAGGGGGGAACACTGAAGCTTTCTTT
-	TRBV21-1	few	TRBJ2-7	CASSKAVKEYEQYF	TGTGCCAGCAGCAAAGCCGTCAAGGAGTACGAGCAGTACTTC
-	TRBV28	-	TRBJ1-2	CASSPGQTYGYTF	TGTGCCAGCAGTCCAGGACAGACCTATGGCTACACCTTC
TRBD2	TRBV11-2	-	TRBJ2-2	CASSSLAGGTGELFF	TGTGCCAGCAGCTCTCTAGCGGGGGGCACCGGGGAGCTGTTTTTT
TRBD1	TRBV6-5	few	TRBJ1-2	CASSFTGGYGYTF	TGTGCCAGCAGTTTCACAGGGGGCTATGGCTACACCTTC
TRBD1	TRBV2	-	TRBJ2-7	CASSERTGPEQYF	TGTGCCAGCAGTGAAAGGACAGGACCCGAGCAGTACTTC
-	TRBV6-6	-	TRBJ1-1	CASSNRQNTEAFF	TGTGCCAGCAGTAACCGACAGAACACTGAAGCTTTCTTT
-	TRBV5-6	-	TRBJ1-1	CASSPTGTAGRTEAFF	TGTGCCAGCAGCCCCACGGGGACGGCAGGGAGGACTGAAGCTTTCTTT
-	TRBV28	-	TRBJ2-7	CASSLLSTLYEQYF	TGTGCCAGCAGTTTATTATCGACACTCTACGAGCAGTACTTC
TRBD1	TRBV7-8	-	TRBJ1-2	CASSSLGQGLYGYTF	TGTGCCAGCAGCTCGCTCGGACAGGGGCTCTATGGCTACACCTTC